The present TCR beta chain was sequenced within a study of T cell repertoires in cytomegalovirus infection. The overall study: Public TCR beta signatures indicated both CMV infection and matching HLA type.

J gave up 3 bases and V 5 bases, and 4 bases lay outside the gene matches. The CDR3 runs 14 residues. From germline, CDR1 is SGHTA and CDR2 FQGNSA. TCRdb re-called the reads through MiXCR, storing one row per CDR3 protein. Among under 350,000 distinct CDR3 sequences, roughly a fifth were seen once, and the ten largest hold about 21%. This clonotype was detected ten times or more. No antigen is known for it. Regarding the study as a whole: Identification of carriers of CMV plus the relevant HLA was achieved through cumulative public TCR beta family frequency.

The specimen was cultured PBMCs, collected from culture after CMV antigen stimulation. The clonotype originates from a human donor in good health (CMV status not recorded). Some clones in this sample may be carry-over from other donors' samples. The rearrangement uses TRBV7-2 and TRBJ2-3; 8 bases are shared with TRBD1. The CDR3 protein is CASSLDRGTDTQYF. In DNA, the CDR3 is TGTGCCAGCAGCCTCGACAGGGGTACAGATACGCAGTATTTT. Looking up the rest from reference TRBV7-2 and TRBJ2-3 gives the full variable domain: GAGVSQSPSNKVTEKGKDVELRCDPISGHTALYWYRQSLGQGLEFLIYFQGNSAPDKSGLPSDRFSAERTGGSVSTLTIQRTQQEDSAVYLCASSLDRGTDTQYFGPGTRLTVL.